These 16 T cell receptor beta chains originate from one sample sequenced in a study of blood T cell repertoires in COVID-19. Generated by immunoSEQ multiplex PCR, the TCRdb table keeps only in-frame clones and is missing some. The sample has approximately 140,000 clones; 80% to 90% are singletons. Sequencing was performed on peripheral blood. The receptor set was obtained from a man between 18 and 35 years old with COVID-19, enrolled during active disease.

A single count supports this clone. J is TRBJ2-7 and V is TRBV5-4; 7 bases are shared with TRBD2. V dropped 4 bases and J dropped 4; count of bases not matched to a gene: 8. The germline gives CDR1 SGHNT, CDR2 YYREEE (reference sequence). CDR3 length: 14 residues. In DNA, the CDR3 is TGTGCCAGCAGCCTACTCTCTAGCGGATACGAGCAGTACTTC. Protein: CASSLLSSGYEQYF.

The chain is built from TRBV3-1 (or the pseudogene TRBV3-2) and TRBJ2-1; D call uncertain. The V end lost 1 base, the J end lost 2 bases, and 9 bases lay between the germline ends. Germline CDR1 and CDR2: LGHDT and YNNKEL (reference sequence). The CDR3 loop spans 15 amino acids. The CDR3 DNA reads TGTGCCAGCAGCCAAGTTCACGGAGCCTACAATGAGCAGTTCTTC. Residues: CASSQVHGAYNEQFF.

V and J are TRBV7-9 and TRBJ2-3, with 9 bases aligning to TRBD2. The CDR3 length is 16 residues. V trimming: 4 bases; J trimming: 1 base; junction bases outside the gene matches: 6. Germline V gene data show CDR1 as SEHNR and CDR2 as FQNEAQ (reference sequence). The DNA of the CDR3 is TGTGCCAGCAGCTCCCACATAGCGGGAGGCACAGATACGCAGTATTTT. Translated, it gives CASSSHIAGGTDTQYF. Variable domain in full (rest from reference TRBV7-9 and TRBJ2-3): DTGVSQNPRHKITKRGQNVTFRCDPISEHNRLYWYRQTLGQGPEFLTYFQNEAQLEKSRLLSDRFSAERPKGSFSTLEIQRTEQGDSAMYLCASSSHIAGGTDTQYFGPGTRLTVL.

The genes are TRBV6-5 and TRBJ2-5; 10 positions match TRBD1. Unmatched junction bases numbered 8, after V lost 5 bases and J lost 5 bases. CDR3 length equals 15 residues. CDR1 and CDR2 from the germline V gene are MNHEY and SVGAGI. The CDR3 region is CASSTRTGGTETQYF. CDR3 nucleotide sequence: TGTGCCAGCAGTACGAGGACAGGGGGAACGGAGACCCAGTACTTC.

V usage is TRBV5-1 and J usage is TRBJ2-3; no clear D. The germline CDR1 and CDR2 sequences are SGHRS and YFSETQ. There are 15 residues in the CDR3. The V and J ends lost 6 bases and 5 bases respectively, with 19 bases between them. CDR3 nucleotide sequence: TGCGCCAGCAAAATTAGCCCATTAGGTGGAGATACGCAGTATTTT. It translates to CASKISPLGGDTQYF.

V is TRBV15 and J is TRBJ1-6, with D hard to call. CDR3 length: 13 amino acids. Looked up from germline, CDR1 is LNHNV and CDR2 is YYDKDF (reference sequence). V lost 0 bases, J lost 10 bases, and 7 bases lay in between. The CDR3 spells CATSRDPGSPLHF. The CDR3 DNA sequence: TGTGCCACCAGCAGAGATCCGGGGTCACCCCTCCACTTT.

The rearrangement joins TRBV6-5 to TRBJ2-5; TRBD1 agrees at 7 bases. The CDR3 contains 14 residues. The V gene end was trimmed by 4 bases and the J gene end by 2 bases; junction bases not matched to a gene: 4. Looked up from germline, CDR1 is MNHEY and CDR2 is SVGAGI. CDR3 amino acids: CASSFRTGQETQYF. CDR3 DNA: TGTGCCAGCAGTTTCCGGACAGGTCAAGAGACCCAGTACTTC.

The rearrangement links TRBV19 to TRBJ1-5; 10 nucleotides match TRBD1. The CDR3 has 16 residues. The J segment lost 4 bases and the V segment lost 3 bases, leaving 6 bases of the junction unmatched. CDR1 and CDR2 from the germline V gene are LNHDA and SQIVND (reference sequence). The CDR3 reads CASSIFRTGGNQPQHF. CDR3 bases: TGTGCCAGTAGTATCTTCAGGACAGGGGGTAATCAGCCCCAGCATTTT.

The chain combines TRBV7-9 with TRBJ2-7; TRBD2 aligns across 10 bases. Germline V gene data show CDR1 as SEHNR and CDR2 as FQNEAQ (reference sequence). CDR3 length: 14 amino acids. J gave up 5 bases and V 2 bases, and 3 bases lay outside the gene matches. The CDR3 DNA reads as TGTGCCAGCAGCTTAAGTAGCGGGAGGAACGAGCAGTACTTC. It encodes CASSLSSGRNEQYF.

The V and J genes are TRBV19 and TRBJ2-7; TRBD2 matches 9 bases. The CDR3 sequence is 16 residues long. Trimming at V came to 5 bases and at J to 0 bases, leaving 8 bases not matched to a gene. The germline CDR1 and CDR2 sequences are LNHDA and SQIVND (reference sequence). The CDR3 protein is CASSGLARGASYEQYF. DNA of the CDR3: TGTGCCAGTAGTGGACTAGCGCGAGGTGCCTCCTACGAGCAGTACTTC.

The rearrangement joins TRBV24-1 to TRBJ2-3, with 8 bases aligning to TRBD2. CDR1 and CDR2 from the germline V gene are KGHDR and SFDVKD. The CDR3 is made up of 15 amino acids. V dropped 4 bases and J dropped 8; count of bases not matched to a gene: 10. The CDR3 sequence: CATSEERGGFSTQYF. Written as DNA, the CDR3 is TGTGCCACCAGTGAGGAACGGGGGGGGTTCAGTACGCAGTATTTT.

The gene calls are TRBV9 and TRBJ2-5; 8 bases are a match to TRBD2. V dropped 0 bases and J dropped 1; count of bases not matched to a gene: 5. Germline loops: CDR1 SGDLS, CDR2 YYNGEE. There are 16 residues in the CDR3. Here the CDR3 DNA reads TGTGCCAGCAGCGTAGCGGGAGGGAGTACCCAAGAGACCCAGTACTTC. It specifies CASSVAGGSTQETQYF. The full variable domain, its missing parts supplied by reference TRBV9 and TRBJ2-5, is DSGVTQTPKHLITATGQRVTLRCSPRSGDLSVYWYQQSLDQGLQFLIQYYNGEERAKGNILERFSAQQFPDLHSELNLSSLELGDSALYFCASSVAGGSTQETQYFGPGTRLLVL.

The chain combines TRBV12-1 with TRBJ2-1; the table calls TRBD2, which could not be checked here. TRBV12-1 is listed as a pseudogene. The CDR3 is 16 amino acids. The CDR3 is CASSGPTSGSYNEQFF. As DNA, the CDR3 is TGTGCCAGCTCGGGCCCTACTAGCGGGAGTTACAATGAGCAGTTCTTC.

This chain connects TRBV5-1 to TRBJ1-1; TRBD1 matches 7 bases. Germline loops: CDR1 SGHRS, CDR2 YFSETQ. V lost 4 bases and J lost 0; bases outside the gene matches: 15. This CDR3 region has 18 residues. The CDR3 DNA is TGCGCCAGCAGCCTGGGGGTCCGGGACAGCCTAATGAACACTGAAGCTTTCTTT. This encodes CASSLGVRDSLMNTEAFF. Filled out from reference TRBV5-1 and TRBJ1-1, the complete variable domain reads KAGVTQTPRYLIKTRGQQVTLSCSPISGHRSVSWYQQTPGQGLQFLFEYFSETQRNKGNFPGRFSGRQFSNSRSEMNVSTLELGDSALYLCASSLGVRDSLMNTEAFFGQGTRLTVV.

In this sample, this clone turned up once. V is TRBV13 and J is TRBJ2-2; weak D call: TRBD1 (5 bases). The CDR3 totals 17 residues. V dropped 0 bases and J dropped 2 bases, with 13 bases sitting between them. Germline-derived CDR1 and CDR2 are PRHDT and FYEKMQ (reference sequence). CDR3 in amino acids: CASSLGLGQGNTGELFF. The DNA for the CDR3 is TGTGCCAGCAGCTTAGGCCTCGGGCAGGGAAACACCGGGGAGCTGTTTTTT.

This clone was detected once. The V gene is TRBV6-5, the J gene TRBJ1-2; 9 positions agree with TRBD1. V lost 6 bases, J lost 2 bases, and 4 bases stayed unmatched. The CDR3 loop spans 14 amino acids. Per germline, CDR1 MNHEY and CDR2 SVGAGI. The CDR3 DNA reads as TGTGCCAGCAGACACAGGGGGCGGAACTATGGCTACACCTTC. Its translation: CASRHRGRNYGYTF.